This T cell receptor beta chain was found in a study of cytomegalovirus exposure and HLA in healthy donors. Study-level points and caveats: A missense DCLRE1C variant was associated with V- and J-gene trimming of TCR beta chains in a later analysis, and an independent cohort replicated the association.

A note on this clone: The antigen is not known.

This CDR3 is built from 17 residues. The V gene's germline CDR1 is GTSNPN and CDR2 SVGIG (reference sequence). Germline trimming cut 4 bases from V and 2 bases from J; bases unmatched to any gene: 8. PCR was performed using 60 Vbeta and 13 Jbeta primers. The data were produced by immunoSEQ multiplex PCR, yet TCRdb's version contains in-frame clones alone and is incomplete. This sample has roughly 140,000 clones, with roughly four fifths found just once. Sequencing was carried out using PBMCs. This chain joins TRBV30 and TRBJ2-3; 14 nucleotides match TRBD2. The clonotype comes from a man under 40 in good health and CMV-seropositive. CDR3 DNA: TGTGCCTGGACGGGACTAGCGGGGGAGCTTCCCACAGATACGCAGTATTTT. Translated, it gives CAWTGLAGELPTDTQYF. Variable domain in full (rest from reference TRBV30 and TRBJ2-3): SQTIHQWPATLVQPVGSPLSLECTVEGTSNPNLYWYRQAAGRGLQLLFYSVGIGQISSEVPQNLSASRPQDRQFILSSKKLLLSDSGFYLCAWTGLAGELPTDTQYFGPGTRLTVL.